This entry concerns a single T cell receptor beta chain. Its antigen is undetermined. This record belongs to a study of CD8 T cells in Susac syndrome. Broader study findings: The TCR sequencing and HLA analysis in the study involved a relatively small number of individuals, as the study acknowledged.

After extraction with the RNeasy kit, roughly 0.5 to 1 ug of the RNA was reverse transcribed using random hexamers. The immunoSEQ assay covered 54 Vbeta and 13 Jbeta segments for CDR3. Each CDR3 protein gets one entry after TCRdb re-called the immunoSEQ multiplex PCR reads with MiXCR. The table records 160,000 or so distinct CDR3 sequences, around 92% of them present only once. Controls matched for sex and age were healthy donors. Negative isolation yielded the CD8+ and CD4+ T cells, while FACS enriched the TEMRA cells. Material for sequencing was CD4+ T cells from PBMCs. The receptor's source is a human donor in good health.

In DNA, the CDR3 is TGCAGCGTTGAGAGCAGCCAAGAGACCCAGTACTTC. It encodes CSVESSQETQYF. This sequence joins TRBV29-1 and TRBJ2-5; the D is unclear. The V gene lost 3 bases and the J gene lost 1 base, with 6 bases spanning the gap. The CDR3 covers 12 residues. Looked up from germline, CDR1 is SQVTM and CDR2 is ANQGSEA.